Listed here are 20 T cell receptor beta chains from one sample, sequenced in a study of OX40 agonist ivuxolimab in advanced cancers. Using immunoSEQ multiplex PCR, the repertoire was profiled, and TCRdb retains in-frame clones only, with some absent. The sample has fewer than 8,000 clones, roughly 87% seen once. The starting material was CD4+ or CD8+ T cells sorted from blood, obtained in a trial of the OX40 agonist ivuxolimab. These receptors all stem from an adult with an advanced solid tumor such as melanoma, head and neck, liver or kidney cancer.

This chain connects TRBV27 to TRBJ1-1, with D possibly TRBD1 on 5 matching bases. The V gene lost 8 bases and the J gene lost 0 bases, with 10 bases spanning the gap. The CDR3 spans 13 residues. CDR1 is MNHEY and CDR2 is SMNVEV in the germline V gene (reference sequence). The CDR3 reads CASFQGLNTEAFF. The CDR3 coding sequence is TGTGCCAGCTTTCAGGGCCTGAACACTGAAGCTTTCTTT.

Here the CDR3 DNA reads TGTGCCAGCAGCCCTGGACAGGGGGCATTACAAGAGACCCAGTACTTC. Residues: CASSPGQGALQETQYF. The gene calls are TRBV5-6 and TRBJ2-5; 11 bases line up with TRBD1. The CDR3 consists of 16 residues. With V trimmed by 4 bases and J by 2 bases, 7 bases remained unmatched. The germline gives CDR1 SGHDT, CDR2 YYEEEE.

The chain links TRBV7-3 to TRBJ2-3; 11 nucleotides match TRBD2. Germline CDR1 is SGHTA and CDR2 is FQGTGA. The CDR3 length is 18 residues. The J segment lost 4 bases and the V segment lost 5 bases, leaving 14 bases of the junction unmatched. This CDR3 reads CASSPGTSGFWGPDTQYF. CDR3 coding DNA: TGTGCCAGCAGCCCCGGGACTAGCGGTTTTTGGGGCCCAGATACGCAGTATTTT.

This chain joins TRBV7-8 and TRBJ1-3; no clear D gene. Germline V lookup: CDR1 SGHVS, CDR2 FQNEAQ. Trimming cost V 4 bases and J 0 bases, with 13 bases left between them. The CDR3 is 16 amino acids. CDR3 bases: TGTGCCAGCAGCTCGGAGACTGTATACTCTGGAAACACCATATATTTT. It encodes CASSSETVYSGNTIYF. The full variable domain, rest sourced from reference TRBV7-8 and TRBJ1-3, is GAGVSQSPRYKVAKRGQDVALRCDPISGHVSLFWYQQALGQGPEFLTYFQNEAQLDKSGLPSDRFFAERPEGSVSTLKIQRTQQEDSAVYLCASSSETVYSGNTIYFGEGSWLTVV.

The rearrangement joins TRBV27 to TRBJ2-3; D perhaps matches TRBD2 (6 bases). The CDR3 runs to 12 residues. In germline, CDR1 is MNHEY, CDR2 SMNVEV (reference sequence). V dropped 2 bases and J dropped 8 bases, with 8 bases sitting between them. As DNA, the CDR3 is TGTGCCAGCAGTTTACTGGAGGGTACGCAGTATTTT. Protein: CASSLLEGTQYF.

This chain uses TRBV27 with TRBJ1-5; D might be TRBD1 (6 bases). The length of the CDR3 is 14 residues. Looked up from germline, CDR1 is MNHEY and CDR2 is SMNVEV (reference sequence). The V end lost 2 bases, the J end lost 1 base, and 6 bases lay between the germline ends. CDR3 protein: CASSLQGSNQPQHF. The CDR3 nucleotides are TGTGCCAGCAGTTTACAGGGGAGCAATCAGCCCCAGCATTTT.

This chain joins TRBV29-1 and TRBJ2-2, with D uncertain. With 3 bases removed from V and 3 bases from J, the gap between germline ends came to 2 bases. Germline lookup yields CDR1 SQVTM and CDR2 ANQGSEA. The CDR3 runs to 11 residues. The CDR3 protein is CSVEDTGELFF. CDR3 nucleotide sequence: TGCAGCGTTGAGGACACCGGGGAGCTGTTTTTT.

The CDR3 DNA sequence: TGTGCCAGCAGCACAGGACTAGTGTACAATGAGCAGTTCTTC. It translates to CASSTGLVYNEQFF. The chain carries TRBV27 and TRBJ2-1; the match to TRBD2 covers 7 bases. CDR1 MNHEY and CDR2 SMNVEV come from the germline V gene (reference sequence). The V segment lost 6 bases and the J segment 4 bases; nucleotides outside the gene matches: 6. The CDR3 has 14 amino acids.

The CDR3 bases are TGTGCCATCAGTGAGCGACAGGGGGCCTACAATGAGCAGTTCTTC. Translated, it gives CAISERQGAYNEQFF. The rearrangement uses TRBV10-3 and TRBJ2-1, with TRBD1 matching over 9 bases. Germline-derived CDR1 and CDR2 are ENHRY and SYGVKD. Trimming took 2 bases from V and 2 from J; bases not matched to a gene: 1. This CDR3 contains 15 residues.

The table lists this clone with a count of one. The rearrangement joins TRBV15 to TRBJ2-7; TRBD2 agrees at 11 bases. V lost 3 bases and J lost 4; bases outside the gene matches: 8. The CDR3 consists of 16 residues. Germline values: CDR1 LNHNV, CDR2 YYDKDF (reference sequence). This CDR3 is CATSRLAGGFQYEQYF. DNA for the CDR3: TGTGCCACCAGCAGGCTAGCGGGAGGCTTCCAATACGAGCAGTACTTC.

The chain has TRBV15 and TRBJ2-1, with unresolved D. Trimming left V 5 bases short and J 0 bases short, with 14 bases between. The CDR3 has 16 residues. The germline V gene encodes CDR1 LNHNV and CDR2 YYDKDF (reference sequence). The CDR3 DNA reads TGTGCCACCAGCGCACTCGCACTGAGCTCCTACAATGAGCAGTTCTTC. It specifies CATSALALSSYNEQFF.

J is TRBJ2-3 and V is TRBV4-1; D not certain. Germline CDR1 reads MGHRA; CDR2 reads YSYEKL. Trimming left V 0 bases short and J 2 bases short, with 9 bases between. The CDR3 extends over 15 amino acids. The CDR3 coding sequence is TGCGCCAGCAGCCAAGATGGGCCTTACACAGATACGCAGTATTTT. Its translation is CASSQDGPYTDTQYF.

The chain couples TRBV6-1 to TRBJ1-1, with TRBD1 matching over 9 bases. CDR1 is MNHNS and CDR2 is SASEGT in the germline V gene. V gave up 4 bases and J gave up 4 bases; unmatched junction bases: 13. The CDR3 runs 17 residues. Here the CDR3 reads CASSGLGQGTLVTEAFF. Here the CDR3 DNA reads TGTGCCAGCAGTGGCCTTGGACAGGGGACTTTGGTCACTGAAGCTTTCTTT.

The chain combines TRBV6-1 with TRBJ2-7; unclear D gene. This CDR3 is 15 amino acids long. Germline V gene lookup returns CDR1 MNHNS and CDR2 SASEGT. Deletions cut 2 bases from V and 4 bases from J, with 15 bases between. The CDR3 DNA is TGTGCCAGCAGTGAATTCCCCCAGGCTTTGTACGAGCAGTACTTC. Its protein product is CASSEFPQALYEQYF.

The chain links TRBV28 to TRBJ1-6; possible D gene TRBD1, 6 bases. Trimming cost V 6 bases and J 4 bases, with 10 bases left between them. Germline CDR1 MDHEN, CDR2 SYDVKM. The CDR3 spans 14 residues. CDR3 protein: CASRGGRYNSPLHF. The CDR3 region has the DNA TGTGCCAGCAGAGGGGGGCGGTATAATTCACCCCTCCACTTT.

DNA for the CDR3: TGTGCCAGCAGTTGGCAGGGTGGTGGCTACACCTTC. Translated: CASSWQGGGYTF. The V call is TRBV6-5, the J call TRBJ1-2; perhaps TRBD1 as D (5 bases). The germline V and J ends were trimmed by 4 bases and 7 bases, with 10 bases remaining between them. This CDR3 comprises 12 residues. Per the germline V gene, CDR1 is MNHEY and CDR2 is SVGAGI.

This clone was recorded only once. For the CDR3, the DNA is TGTGCCAGCAGTCTGAGGGGGGTGAACACTGAAGCTTTCTTT. Its protein product is CASSLRGVNTEAFF. The chain uses TRBV28 and TRBJ1-1; D might be TRBD1 (6 bases). The V end was cut by 5 bases, the J end by 0 bases, with 10 bases between. Germline values: CDR1 MDHEN, CDR2 SYDVKM. The CDR3 runs 14 residues.

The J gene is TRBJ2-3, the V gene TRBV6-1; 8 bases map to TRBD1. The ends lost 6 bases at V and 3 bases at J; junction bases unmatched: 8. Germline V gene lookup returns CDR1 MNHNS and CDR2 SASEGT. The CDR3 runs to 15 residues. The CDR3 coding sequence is TGTGCCAGCAGCGGAGACAGGGGAACAACAGATACGCAGTATTTT. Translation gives CASSGDRGTTDTQYF.

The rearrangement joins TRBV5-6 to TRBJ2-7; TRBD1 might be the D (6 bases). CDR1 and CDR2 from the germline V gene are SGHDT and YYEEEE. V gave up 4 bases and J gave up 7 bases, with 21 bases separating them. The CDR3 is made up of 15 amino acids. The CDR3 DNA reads TGTGCCAGCAGCACCGGGACACCGCCCGGTTGGGAGCAGTACTTC. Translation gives CASSTGTPPGWEQYF.

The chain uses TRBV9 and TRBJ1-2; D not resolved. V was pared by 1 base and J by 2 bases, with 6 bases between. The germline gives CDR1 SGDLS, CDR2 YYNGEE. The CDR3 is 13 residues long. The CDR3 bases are TGTGCCAGCAGCGTAACCGGGAACTATGGCTACACCTTC. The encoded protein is CASSVTGNYGYTF.